Included here is one TCR beta chain sequence, with context. The antigen remains unidentified. This record belongs to a study of CD8 T cells in Susac syndrome. Points from the study as a whole: In total CD8+ repertoires, about 16 Susac-specific public clones were found, and CD8+ TEMRA repertoires had 5 or 6. Susac syndrome CD8+ repertoires were clonally expanded, most strongly in CD8+ TEMRA cells.

Trimming cost V 3 bases and J 2 bases; bases outside gene matches: 4. The germline V gene has CDR1 DFQATT and CDR2 SNEGSKA (reference sequence). The length of the CDR3 is 13 residues. Random hexamers were used to reverse transcribe an amount of roughly 0.5 to 1 ug RNA. With immunoSEQ multiplex PCR, TCR beta CDR3 was amplified across 54 Vbeta and 13 Jbeta. TCRdb fed the immunoSEQ multiplex PCR reads into MiXCR, producing one record per CDR3 protein. The sample has roughly 86,000 distinct CDR3 sequences, 95% to 97% seen once. V usage is TRBV20-1 and J usage is TRBJ2-7, with TRBD1 matching over 7 bases. The TCR was taken from a human donor with Susac syndrome. The sample consisted of CD8+ T cells from PBMCs. In DNA form, the CDR3 reads TGCAGTGCTAGGGGACAGTCAACCTACGAGCAGTACTTC. This gives the protein CSARGQSTYEQYF.